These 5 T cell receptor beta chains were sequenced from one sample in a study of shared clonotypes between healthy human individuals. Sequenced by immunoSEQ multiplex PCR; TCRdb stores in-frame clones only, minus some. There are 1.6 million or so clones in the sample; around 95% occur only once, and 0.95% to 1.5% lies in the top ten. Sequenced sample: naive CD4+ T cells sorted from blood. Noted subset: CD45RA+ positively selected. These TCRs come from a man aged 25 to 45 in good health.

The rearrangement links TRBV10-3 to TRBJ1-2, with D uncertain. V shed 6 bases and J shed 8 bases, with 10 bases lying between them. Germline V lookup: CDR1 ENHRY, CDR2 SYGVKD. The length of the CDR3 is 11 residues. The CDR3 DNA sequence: TGTGCCATCAGCTCGGGTGTCGGCTACACCTTC. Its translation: CAISSGVGYTF.

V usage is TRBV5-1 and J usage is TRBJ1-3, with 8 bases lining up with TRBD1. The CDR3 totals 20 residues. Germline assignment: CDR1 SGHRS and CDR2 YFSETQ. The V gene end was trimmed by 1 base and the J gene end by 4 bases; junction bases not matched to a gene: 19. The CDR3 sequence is CASSLIEFPRGQAGGNTIYF. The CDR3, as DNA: TGCGCCAGCAGCTTGATAGAATTTCCCCGGGGACAGGCTGGAGGAAACACCATATATTTT.

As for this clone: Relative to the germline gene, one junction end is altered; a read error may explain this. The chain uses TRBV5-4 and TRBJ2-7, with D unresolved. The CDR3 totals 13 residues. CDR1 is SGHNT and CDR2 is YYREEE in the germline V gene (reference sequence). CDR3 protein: CASSLPGVGPPNF. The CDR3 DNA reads TGTGCCAGCAGCTTGCCTGGGGTTGGACCCCCGAACTTC.

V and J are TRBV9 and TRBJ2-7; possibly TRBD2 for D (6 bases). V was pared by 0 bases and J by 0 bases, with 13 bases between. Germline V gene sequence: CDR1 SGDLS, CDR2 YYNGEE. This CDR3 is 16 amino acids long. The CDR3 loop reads CASSVADSGSSYEQYF. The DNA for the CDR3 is TGTGCCAGCAGCGTAGCGGATAGCGGAAGCTCCTACGAGCAGTACTTC. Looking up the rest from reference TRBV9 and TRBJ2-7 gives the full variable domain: DSGVTQTPKHLITATGQRVTLRCSPRSGDLSVYWYQQSLDQGLQFLIQYYNGEERAKGNILERFSAQQFPDLHSELNLSSLELGDSALYFCASSVADSGSSYEQYFGPGTRLTVT.

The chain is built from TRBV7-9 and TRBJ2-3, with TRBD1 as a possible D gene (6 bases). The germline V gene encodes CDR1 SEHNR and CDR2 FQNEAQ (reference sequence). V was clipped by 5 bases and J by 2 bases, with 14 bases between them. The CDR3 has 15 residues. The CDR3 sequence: CASSPWDTITDTQYF. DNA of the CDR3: TGTGCCAGCAGCCCGTGGGACACTATCACAGATACGCAGTATTTT. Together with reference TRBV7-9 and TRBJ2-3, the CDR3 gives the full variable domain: DTGVSQNPRHKITKRGQNVTFRCDPISEHNRLYWYRQTLGQGPEFLTYFQNEAQLEKSRLLSDRFSAERPKGSFSTLEIQRTEQGDSAMYLCASSPWDTITDTQYFGPGTRLTVL.